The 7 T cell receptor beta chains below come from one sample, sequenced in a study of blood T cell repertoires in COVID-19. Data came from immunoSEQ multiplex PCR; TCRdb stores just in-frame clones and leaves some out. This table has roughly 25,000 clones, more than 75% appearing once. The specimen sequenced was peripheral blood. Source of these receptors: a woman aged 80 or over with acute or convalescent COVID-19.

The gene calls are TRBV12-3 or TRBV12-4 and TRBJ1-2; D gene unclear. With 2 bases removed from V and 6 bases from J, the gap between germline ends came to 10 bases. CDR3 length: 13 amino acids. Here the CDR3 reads CASSLKLFDGYTF. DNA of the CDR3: TGTGCCAGCAGTTTAAAGCTATTCGATGGCTACACCTTC.

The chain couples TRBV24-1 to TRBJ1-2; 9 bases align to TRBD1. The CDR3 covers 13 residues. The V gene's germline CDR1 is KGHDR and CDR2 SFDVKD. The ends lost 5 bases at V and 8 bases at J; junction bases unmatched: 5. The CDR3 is CATSAGQGGGYTF. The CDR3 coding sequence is TGTGCCACCAGTGCGGGACAGGGAGGCGGCTACACCTTC.

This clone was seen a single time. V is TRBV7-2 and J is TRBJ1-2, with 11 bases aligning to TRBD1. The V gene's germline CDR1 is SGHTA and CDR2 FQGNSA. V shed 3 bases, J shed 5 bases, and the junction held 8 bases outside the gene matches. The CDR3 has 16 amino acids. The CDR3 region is CASSFSGQGASYGYTF. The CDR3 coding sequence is TGTGCCAGCAGCTTTTCCGGACAGGGGGCAAGTTATGGCTACACCTTC.

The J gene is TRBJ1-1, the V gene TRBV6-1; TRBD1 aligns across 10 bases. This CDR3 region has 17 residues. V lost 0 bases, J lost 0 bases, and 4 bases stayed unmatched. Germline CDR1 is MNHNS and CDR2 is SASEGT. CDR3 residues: CASSEAFGQGVNTEAFF. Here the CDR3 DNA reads TGTGCCAGCAGTGAAGCGTTTGGACAGGGGGTGAACACTGAAGCTTTCTTT.

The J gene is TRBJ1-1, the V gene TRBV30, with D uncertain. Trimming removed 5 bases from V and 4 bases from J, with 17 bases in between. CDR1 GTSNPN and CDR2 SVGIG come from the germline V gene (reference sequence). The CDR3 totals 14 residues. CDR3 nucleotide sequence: TGTGCCTGGGCGGCAGAGATCCGGAGCACTGAAGCTTTCTTT. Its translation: CAWAAEIRSTEAFF.

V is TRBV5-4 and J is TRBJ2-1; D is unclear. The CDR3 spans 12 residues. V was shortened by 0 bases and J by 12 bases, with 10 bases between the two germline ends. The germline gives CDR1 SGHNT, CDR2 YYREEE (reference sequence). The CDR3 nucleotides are TGTGCCAGCAGCTTGGATCTATTCGGGCAGTTCTTC. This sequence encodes CASSLDLFGQFF.

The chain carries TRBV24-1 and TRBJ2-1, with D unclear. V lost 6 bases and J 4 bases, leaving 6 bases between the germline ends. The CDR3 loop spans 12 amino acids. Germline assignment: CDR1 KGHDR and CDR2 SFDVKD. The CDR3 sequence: CATSSEYNEQFF. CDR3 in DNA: TGTGCCACCAGTTCAGAATACAATGAGCAGTTCTTC.